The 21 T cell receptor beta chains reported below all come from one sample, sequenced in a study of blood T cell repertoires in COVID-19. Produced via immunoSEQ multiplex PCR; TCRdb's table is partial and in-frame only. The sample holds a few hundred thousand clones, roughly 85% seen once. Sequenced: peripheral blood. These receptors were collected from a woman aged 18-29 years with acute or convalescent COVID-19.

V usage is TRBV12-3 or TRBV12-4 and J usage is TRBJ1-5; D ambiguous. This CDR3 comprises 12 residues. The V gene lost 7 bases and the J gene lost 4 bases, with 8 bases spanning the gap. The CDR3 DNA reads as TGTGCCAGCATGGCACAGAATCAGCCCCAGCATTTT. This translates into CASMAQNQPQHF.

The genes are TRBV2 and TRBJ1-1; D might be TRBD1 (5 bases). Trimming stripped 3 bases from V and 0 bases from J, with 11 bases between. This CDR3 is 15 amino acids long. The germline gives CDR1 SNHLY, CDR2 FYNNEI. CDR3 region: CASSESQGMNTEAFF. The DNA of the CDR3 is TGTGCCAGCAGTGAGAGCCAGGGCATGAACACTGAAGCTTTCTTT.

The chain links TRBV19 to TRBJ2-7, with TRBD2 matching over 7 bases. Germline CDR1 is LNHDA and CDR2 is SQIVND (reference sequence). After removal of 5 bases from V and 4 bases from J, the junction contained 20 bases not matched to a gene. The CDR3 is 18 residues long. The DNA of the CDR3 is TGTGCCAGTAGTCTTCTCCTCAAACACCGCGGGGGACCTTACGAGCAGTACTTC. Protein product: CASSLLLKHRGGPYEQYF.

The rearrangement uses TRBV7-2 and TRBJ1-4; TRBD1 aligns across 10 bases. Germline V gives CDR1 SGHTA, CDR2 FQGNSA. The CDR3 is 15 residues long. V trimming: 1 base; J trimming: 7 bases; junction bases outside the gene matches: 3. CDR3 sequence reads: CASSLGGQGSEKLFF. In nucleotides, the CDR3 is TGTGCCAGCAGCTTAGGGGGACAGGGGAGTGAAAAACTGTTTTTT.

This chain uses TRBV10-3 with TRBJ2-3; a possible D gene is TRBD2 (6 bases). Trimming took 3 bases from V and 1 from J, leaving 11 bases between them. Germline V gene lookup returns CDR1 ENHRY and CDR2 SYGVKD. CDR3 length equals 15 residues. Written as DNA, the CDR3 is TGTGCCATCAGTGACGAGACTAGACGCACAGATACGCAGTATTTT. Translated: CAISDETRRTDTQYF.

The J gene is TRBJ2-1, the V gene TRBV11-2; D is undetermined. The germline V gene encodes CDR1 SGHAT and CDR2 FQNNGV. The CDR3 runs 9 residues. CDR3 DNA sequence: TGTGCAGTGGGCTATGAGCAGTTCTTC. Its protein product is CAVGYEQFF.

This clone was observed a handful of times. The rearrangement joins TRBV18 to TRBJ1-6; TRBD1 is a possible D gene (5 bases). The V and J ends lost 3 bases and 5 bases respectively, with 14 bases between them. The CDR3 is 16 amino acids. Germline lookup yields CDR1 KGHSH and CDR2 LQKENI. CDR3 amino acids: CASSPGQGNDNSPLHF. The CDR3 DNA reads TGTGCCAGCTCACCGGGGCAGGGAAACGATAATTCACCCCTCCACTTT.

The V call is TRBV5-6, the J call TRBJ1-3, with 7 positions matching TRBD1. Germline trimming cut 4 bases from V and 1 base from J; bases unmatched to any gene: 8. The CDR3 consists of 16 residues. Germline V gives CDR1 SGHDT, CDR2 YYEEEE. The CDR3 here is CASSQTGARSGNTIYF. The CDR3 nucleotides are TGTGCCAGCAGCCAAACAGGGGCCCGATCTGGAAACACCATATATTTT.

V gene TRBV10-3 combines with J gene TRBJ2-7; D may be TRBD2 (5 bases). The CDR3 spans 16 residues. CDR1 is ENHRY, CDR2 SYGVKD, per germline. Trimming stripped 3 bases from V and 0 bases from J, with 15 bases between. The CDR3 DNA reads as TGTGCCATCAGTGACCCTCTACGGAGGAACTCCTACGAGCAGTACTTC. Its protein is CAISDPLRRNSYEQYF.

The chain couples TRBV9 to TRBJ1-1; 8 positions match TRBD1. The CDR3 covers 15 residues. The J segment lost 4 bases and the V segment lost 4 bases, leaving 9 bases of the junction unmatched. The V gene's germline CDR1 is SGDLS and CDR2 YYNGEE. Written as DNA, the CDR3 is TGTGCCAGCAGCCCCCACCCGGGACAGGCCACTGAAGCTTTCTTT. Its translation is CASSPHPGQATEAFF.

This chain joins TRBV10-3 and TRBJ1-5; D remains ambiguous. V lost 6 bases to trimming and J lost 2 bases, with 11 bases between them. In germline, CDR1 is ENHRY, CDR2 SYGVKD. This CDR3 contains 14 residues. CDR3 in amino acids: CAIRSDKGNQPQHF. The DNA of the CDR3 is TGTGCCATCAGATCAGACAAGGGCAATCAGCCCCAGCATTTT.

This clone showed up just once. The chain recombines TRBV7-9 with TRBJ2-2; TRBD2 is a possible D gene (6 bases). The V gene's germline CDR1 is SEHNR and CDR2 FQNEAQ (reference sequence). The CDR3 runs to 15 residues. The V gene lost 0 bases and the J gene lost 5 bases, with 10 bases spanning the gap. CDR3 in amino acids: CASSLALEGTGELFF. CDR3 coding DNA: TGTGCCAGCAGCTTAGCCCTGGAGGGGACCGGGGAGCTGTTTTTT.

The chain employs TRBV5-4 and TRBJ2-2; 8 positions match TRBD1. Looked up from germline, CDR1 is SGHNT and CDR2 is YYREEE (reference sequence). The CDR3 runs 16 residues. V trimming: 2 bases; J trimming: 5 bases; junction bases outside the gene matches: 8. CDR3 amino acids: CASSFDRGVGTGELFF. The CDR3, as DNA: TGTGCCAGCAGCTTTGACAGGGGAGTGGGAACCGGGGAGCTGTTTTTT.

The CDR3 bases are TGTGCCAGCAGCCAATTGAGCGGGAGGGCATCCTACAATGAGCAGTTCTTC. Protein product: CASSQLSGRASYNEQFF. The chain employs TRBV14 and TRBJ2-1, with 10 bases lining up with TRBD2. There are 17 residues in the CDR3. Per germline, CDR1 SGHDN and CDR2 FVKESK. Trimming removed 2 bases from V and 1 base from J; junction bases left unmatched: 5. Full variable domain (missing parts from reference TRBV14 and TRBJ2-1): EAGVTQFPSHSVIEKGQTVTLRCDPISGHDNLYWYRRVMGKEIKFLLHFVKESKQDESGMPNNRFLAERTGGTYSTLKVQPAELEDSGVYFCASSQLSGRASYNEQFFGPGTRLTVL.

The CDR3 sequence: CASSQETTGGPSYGYTF. The CDR3, as DNA: TGCGCCAGCAGCCAAGAGACCACAGGGGGCCCCTCCTATGGCTACACCTTC. The genes are TRBV5-1 and TRBJ1-2, with 9 bases that match TRBD1. The trim removed 4 bases at V and 4 bases at J, leaving 14 bases unmatched. The CDR3 runs 17 residues. Germline V gene sequence: CDR1 SGHRS, CDR2 YFSETQ.

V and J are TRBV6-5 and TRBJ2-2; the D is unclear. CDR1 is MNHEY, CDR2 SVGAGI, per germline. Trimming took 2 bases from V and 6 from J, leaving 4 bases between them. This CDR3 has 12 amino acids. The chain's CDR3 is CASSYPAGELFF. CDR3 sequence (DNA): TGTGCCAGCAGTTACCCCGCCGGGGAGCTGTTTTTT.

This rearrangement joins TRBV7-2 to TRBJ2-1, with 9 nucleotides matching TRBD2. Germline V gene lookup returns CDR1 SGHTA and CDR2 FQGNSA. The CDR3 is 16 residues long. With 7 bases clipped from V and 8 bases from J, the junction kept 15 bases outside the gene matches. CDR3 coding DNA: TGTGCCAGCACCGATTTGGAAATAGCGGGAGAGGATGAGCAGTTCTTC. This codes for CASTDLEIAGEDEQFF.

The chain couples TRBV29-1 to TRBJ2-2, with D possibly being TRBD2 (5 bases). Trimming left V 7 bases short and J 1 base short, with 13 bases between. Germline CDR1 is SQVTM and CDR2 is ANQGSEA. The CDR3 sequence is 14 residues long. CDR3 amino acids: CSGWTGMNTGELFF. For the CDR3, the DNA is TGCAGCGGATGGACGGGGATGAACACCGGGGAGCTGTTTTTT.

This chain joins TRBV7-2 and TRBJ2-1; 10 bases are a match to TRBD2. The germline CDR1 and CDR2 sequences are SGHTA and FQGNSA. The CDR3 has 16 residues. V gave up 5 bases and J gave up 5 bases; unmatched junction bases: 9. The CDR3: CASSPRTSGSNNEQFF. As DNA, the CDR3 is TGTGCCAGCAGCCCTCGGACTAGCGGTTCCAACAATGAGCAGTTCTTC.

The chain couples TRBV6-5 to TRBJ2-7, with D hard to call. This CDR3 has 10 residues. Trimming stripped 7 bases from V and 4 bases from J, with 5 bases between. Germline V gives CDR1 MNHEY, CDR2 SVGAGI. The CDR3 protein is CASNKYEQYF. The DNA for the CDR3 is TGTGCCAGCAACAAATACGAGCAGTACTTC.

For the CDR3, the DNA is TGTGCCAGCAGTGGCCCTCTTCGAGGGTCCTATAATTCACCCCTCCACTTT. This translates into CASSGPLRGSYNSPLHF. The chain employs TRBV6-1 and TRBJ1-6; D gene unclear. This CDR3 spans 17 amino acids. The V end was cut by 4 bases, the J end by 1 base, with 14 bases between. The germline V gene encodes CDR1 MNHNS and CDR2 SASEGT.